Listed below are T cell receptor beta chains from one sample, sequenced in a study of T cell repertoires in cytomegalovirus infection. TCRdb called the reads again in MiXCR, with one record for every CDR3 protein. The profile shows about 360,000 distinct CDR3 sequences, 15% to 20% of them singletons. What was sequenced was PBMCs. The receptor source for this set is a human donor in good health (CMV status not recorded). Some clones in this sample may be carry-over from other donors' samples. Each CDR3 is given with its conserved first and last residue. Fields, in order: clone size, CDR3 length, J gene, V gene, CDR3 protein. Not all rows give a size; the values are once, few, many and, for expanded clones, a class.

abundance: few; len: 13; j_gene: TRBJ1-1; v_gene: TRBV2; CDR3aa: CASSSGTDTEAFF
abundance: few; len: 14; j_gene: TRBJ2-3; v_gene: TRBV4-1; CDR3aa: CASTQSGGADTQYF
abundance: many; len: 13; j_gene: TRBJ2-1; v_gene: TRBV27; CDR3aa: CASRPGTHNEQFF
abundance: few; len: 16; j_gene: TRBJ1-2; v_gene: TRBV12-5; CDR3aa: CASGFFQGAIPYGYTF
abundance: many; len: 15; j_gene: TRBJ2-7; v_gene: TRBV7-8; CDR3aa: CASSLGLALTYEQYF
abundance: many; len: 17; j_gene: TRBJ2-3; v_gene: TRBV6-1; CDR3aa: CASSGRQGGTVADTQYF
abundance: few; len: 13; j_gene: TRBJ2-7; v_gene: TRBV6-5; CDR3aa: CASKSSVLREQYF
abundance: few; len: 17; j_gene: TRBJ2-7; v_gene: TRBV12-3/TRBV12-4; CDR3aa: CASSLARGSRGPYEQYF
abundance: few; len: 16; j_gene: TRBJ2-3; v_gene: TRBV2; CDR3aa: CASSRTSGGQGDTQYF
abundance: .; len: 14; j_gene: TRBJ2-3; v_gene: TRBV2; CDR3aa: CASSDGAGVDTQYF
abundance: .; len: 14; j_gene: TRBJ2-7; v_gene: TRBV6-5; CDR3aa: CASSYEREREEQYF
abundance: .; len: 14; j_gene: TRBJ2-3; v_gene: TRBV25-1; CDR3aa: CASSDDLPTDTQYF
abundance: many; len: 17; j_gene: TRBJ1-5; v_gene: TRBV7-2; CDR3aa: CASSQQDRVTSNQPQHF
abundance: .; len: 12; j_gene: TRBJ2-1; v_gene: TRBV2; CDR3aa: CASSESGGEQFF
abundance: .; len: 14; j_gene: TRBJ2-2; v_gene: TRBV2; CDR3aa: CASSEGRGLGELFF
abundance: .; len: 15; j_gene: TRBJ2-7; v_gene: TRBV20-1; CDR3aa: CSAIFWGISSYEQYF
abundance: few; len: 14; j_gene: TRBJ1-2; v_gene: TRBV29-1; CDR3aa: CSVDPGTGGSGYTF
abundance: .; len: 16; j_gene: TRBJ2-3; v_gene: TRBV7-6; CDR3aa: CASSPRPGQTTDTQYF
abundance: few; len: 15; j_gene: TRBJ2-1; v_gene: TRBV5-4; CDR3aa: CASSLGLVSTSEQFF
abundance: .; len: 15; j_gene: TRBJ2-1; v_gene: TRBV20-1; CDR3aa: CSANPLAGGYNEQFF
abundance: few; len: 15; j_gene: TRBJ2-3; v_gene: TRBV3-1; CDR3aa: CASSQSLDRGHTQYF
abundance: many; len: 15; j_gene: TRBJ2-1; v_gene: TRBV4-3; CDR3aa: CASGYGLAVYNEQFF
abundance: .; len: 14; j_gene: TRBJ2-2; v_gene: TRBV5-6; CDR3aa: CASSFGLGTGELFF
abundance: once; len: 13; j_gene: TRBJ2-3; v_gene: TRBV20-1; CDR3aa: CSASETGLNTQNF
abundance: many; len: 15; j_gene: TRBJ2-7; v_gene: TRBV7-2; CDR3aa: CASSLAGGPSYEQYF
abundance: .; len: 13; j_gene: TRBJ2-1; v_gene: TRBV20-1; CDR3aa: CSARGGIYNEQFF
abundance: few; len: 17; j_gene: TRBJ2-6; v_gene: TRBV27; CDR3aa: CASSLNGLALGANVLTF
abundance: once; len: 16; j_gene: TRBJ2-3; v_gene: TRBV7-6; CDR3aa: CASSLASGGTTDTQYF
abundance: many; len: 15; j_gene: TRBJ2-3; v_gene: TRBV12-3/TRBV12-4; CDR3aa: CASTPQQAFADTQYF
abundance: .; len: 13; j_gene: TRBJ1-5; v_gene: TRBV7-2; CDR3aa: CASRRGTGWTKHF
abundance: many; len: 15; j_gene: TRBJ1-5; v_gene: TRBV12-3/TRBV12-4; CDR3aa: CASSLNLGGNQPQHF
abundance: few; len: 16; j_gene: TRBJ1-1; v_gene: TRBV5-6; CDR3aa: CASSFGQGTMNTEAFF
abundance: .; len: 13; j_gene: TRBJ2-1; v_gene: TRBV24-1; CDR3aa: CATSDLLTNDQFF
abundance: few; len: 14; j_gene: TRBJ1-2; v_gene: TRBV5-1; CDR3aa: CASSLAGQAIGYTF
abundance: .; len: 14; j_gene: TRBJ2-7; v_gene: TRBV20-1; CDR3aa: CSAQTGQGIYEQYF
abundance: many; len: 16; j_gene: TRBJ2-7; v_gene: TRBV12-3/TRBV12-4; CDR3aa: CASSSGGGSLGYEQYF
abundance: .; len: 14; j_gene: TRBJ1-1; v_gene: TRBV19; CDR3aa: CARSIRGRATEAFF
abundance: .; len: 16; j_gene: TRBJ1-4; v_gene: TRBV4-2; CDR3aa: CASSQVFWDREEKLFF
abundance: .; len: 15; j_gene: TRBJ2-5; v_gene: TRBV7-2; CDR3aa: CASSRLAGAGETQYF
abundance: .; len: 15; j_gene: TRBJ1-5; v_gene: TRBV20-1; CDR3aa: CSARDAEAFNQPQHF
abundance: few; len: 15; j_gene: TRBJ1-6; v_gene: TRBV7-2; CDR3aa: CASSLGGRENSPLHF
abundance: many; len: 15; j_gene: TRBJ2-7; v_gene: TRBV19; CDR3aa: CASSSTGTGINEQYF
abundance: .; len: 17; j_gene: TRBJ2-1; v_gene: TRBV6-2/TRBV6-3; CDR3aa: CASSPRLAGSSYNEQFF
abundance: .; len: 15; j_gene: TRBJ1-4; v_gene: TRBV4-2; CDR3aa: CASSPWDSANEKLFF
abundance: once; len: 14; j_gene: TRBJ2-5; v_gene: TRBV6-2/TRBV6-3; CDR3aa: CASSYALLGETQYF
abundance: .; len: 14; j_gene: TRBJ2-1; v_gene: TRBV7-9; CDR3aa: CASSLRVPNNEQFF
abundance: .; len: 14; j_gene: TRBJ1-4; v_gene: TRBV20-1; CDR3aa: CSARGTGIGEKLFF
abundance: few; len: 14; j_gene: TRBJ2-3; v_gene: TRBV20-1; CDR3aa: CSASRGQHTDTQYF
abundance: .; len: 15; j_gene: TRBJ2-1; v_gene: TRBV5-1; CDR3aa: CASSLGGQSYNEQFF
abundance: many; len: 13; j_gene: TRBJ2-3; v_gene: TRBV12-3/TRBV12-4; CDR3aa: CASSVMGTDTQYF
abundance: many; len: 15; j_gene: TRBJ2-5; v_gene: TRBV7-8; CDR3aa: CASSLQIPYQETQYF
abundance: .; len: 17; j_gene: TRBJ2-1; v_gene: TRBV9; CDR3aa: CASSVEGKLAVPNEQFF
abundance: .; len: 14; j_gene: TRBJ1-4; v_gene: TRBV11-2; CDR3aa: CASSFNRGSEKLFF
abundance: many; len: 15; j_gene: TRBJ2-7; v_gene: TRBV7-2; CDR3aa: CASSLYWAGENEQYF
abundance: .; len: 14; j_gene: TRBJ2-7; v_gene: TRBV10-3; CDR3aa: CAIRGTGGSYEQYF
abundance: many; len: 19; j_gene: TRBJ2-3; v_gene: TRBV6-1; CDR3aa: CASTNQRGQGGSAADTQYF
abundance: few; len: 15; j_gene: TRBJ2-1; v_gene: TRBV27; CDR3aa: CASSPGLAGGDEQFF
abundance: many; len: 14; j_gene: TRBJ2-5; v_gene: TRBV6-1; CDR3aa: CASSTGANEETQYF
abundance: many; len: 14; j_gene: TRBJ1-4; v_gene: TRBV10-3; CDR3aa: CAIGPDRHLEKLFF
abundance: few; len: 16; j_gene: TRBJ2-1; v_gene: TRBV4-3; CDR3aa: CASSQGSLAGYNEQFF